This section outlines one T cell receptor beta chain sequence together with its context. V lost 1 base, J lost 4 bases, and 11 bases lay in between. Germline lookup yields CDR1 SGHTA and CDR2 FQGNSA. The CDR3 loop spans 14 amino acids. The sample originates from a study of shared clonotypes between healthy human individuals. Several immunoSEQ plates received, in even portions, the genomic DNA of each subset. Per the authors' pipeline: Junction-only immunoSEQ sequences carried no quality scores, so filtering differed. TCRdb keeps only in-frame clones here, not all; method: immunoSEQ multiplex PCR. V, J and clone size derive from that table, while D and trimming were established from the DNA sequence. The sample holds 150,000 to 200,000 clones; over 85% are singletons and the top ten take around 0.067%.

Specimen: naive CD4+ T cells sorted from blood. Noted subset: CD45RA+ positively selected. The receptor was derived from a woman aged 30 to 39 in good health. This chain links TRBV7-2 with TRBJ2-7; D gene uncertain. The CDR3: CASSLVASGYEQYF. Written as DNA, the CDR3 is TGTGCCAGCAGCTTAGTTGCTAGTGGTTACGAGCAGTACTTC.